One and the same sample provided the 9 T cell receptor beta chains below, sequenced in a study of blood T cell repertoires in COVID-19. Clones were sequenced by immunoSEQ multiplex PCR, and TCRdb holds only the in-frame ones, with some missing. The sample shows roughly 150,000 clones, 70% to 90% of them seen only once. Sequencing was carried out using peripheral blood. The source of these receptors is a human donor in a cohort sampled during active COVID-19.

The rearrangement joins TRBV21-1 to TRBJ2-7; no check of the table's D call, TRBD1, against the DNA was made. TRBV21-1 is a documented pseudogene. This CDR3 is 16 amino acids long. CDR3 residues: CASSKDPGQGHKERYF. CDR3 in DNA: TGTGCCAGCAGCAAAGATCCAGGCCAGGGGCATAAGGAGAGGTACTTC.

The V and J genes are TRBV6-1 and TRBJ1-2; D is ambiguous. The CDR3 totals 14 residues. The ends were cut back, 1 base at V and 4 bases at J, with 10 bases in the middle. Looked up from germline, CDR1 is MNHNS and CDR2 is SASEGT. DNA of the CDR3: TGTGCCAGCAGTGAAGGGACTCGTGGCTATGGCTACACCTTC. Translated: CASSEGTRGYGYTF.

J is TRBJ1-2 and V is TRBV2; TRBD1 matches at 10 bases. The V gene end was trimmed by 7 bases and the J gene end by 3 bases; junction bases not matched to a gene: 14. The CDR3 is 17 amino acids. CDR1 and CDR2 (germline): SNHLY, FYNNEI. CDR3: CASKEGQGFTEDYGYTF. The CDR3 nucleotides are TGTGCCAGCAAGGAGGGACAGGGGTTTACCGAGGACTATGGCTACACCTTC. The complete variable domain, with remaining parts taken from reference TRBV2 and TRBJ1-2, reads EPEVTQTPSHQVTQMGQEVILRCVPISNHLYFYWYRQILGQKVEFLVSFYNNEISEKSEIFDDQFSVERPDGSNFTLKIRSTKLEDSAMYFCASKEGQGFTEDYGYTFGSGTRLTVV.

The chain joins TRBV30 to TRBJ2-1, with 8 nucleotides matching TRBD1. CDR1 and CDR2 from the germline V gene are GTSNPN and SVGIG (reference sequence). The CDR3 is 13 amino acids. With 3 bases clipped from V and 9 bases from J, the junction kept 7 bases outside the gene matches. The CDR3 sequence: CAWSRGLGSEQFF. In DNA, the CDR3 is TGTGCCTGGAGCAGGGGGCTAGGGAGTGAGCAGTTCTTC.

The J gene is TRBJ2-7, the V gene TRBV6-5; maybe TRBD2 (6 bases). With 5 bases removed from V and 3 bases from J, the gap between germline ends came to 11 bases. There are 13 residues in the CDR3. Looked up from germline, CDR1 is MNHEY and CDR2 is SVGAGI. Here the CDR3 DNA reads TGTGCCAGCAGTCCTTCCGGGGGCTACGAGCAGTACTTC. Translation gives CASSPSGGYEQYF.

The chain links TRBV3-1 (or the pseudogene TRBV3-2) to TRBJ2-7; TRBD1 is a possible D gene (5 bases). Germline V gives CDR1 LGHDT, CDR2 YNNKEL (reference sequence). The CDR3 runs to 15 residues. The ends were cut back, 3 bases at V and 4 bases at J, with 16 bases in the middle. The CDR3 coding sequence is TGTGCCAGCAGCCAGGGTGCCGACAGCCCGTACGAGCAGTACTTC. This encodes CASSQGADSPYEQYF.

This chain links TRBV3-1 (or the pseudogene TRBV3-2) with TRBJ1-1, with D hard to call. The germline CDR1 and CDR2 sequences are LGHDT and YNNKEL (reference sequence). Trimming took off 11 bases at V and 2 bases at J, with 12 bases between the two ends. This CDR3 comprises 12 residues. The CDR3: CASPGGNTEAFF. CDR3 DNA: TGTGCCTCCCCCGGAGGAAACACTGAAGCTTTCTTT.

The chain links TRBV28 to TRBJ1-2; TRBD1 aligns across 9 bases. Germline-derived CDR1 and CDR2 are MDHEN and SYDVKM. The CDR3 loop spans 14 amino acids. V shed 6 bases, J shed 8 bases, and the junction held 10 bases outside the gene matches. The DNA for the CDR3 is TGTGCCAGCAGGGTACAGGGGGCTATTCAAGGCTACACCTTC. It encodes CASRVQGAIQGYTF.

V usage is TRBV27 and J usage is TRBJ2-7, with D tentatively TRBD2 (5 bases). There are 13 residues in the CDR3. V gave up 5 bases and J gave up 7 bases, with 15 bases separating them. Germline V lookup: CDR1 MNHEY, CDR2 SMNVEV (reference sequence). The DNA of the CDR3 is TGTGCCAGCAGTATGGGGATGACGGGGGAGCAGTACTTC. The encoded protein is CASSMGMTGEQYF.